This TCR beta chain was observed in a study of cytomegalovirus exposure and HLA in healthy donors. General observations from the study: In an earlier analysis, in some 500 donors, most V segments appeared productive either ~90% or ~30% of the time. Most observed TCR sequences were rare, whereas some public TCRs were detected in many donors.

The CDR3 is 15 residues long. Germline CDR1 reads MDHEN; CDR2 reads SYDVKM. Amplification used 60 Vbeta primers and 13 Jbeta primers. TCRdb's table, derived via immunoSEQ multiplex PCR, lists solely in-frame clones and lacks some. The sample has over 150,000 clones; roughly 77% are singletons. The sample holds a few counts of this clone. Its target is not known. The V call is TRBV28, the J call TRBJ2-5; TRBD2 aligns across 12 bases. The DNA end favors TRBJ2-7, so the J call may be wrong. The TCR was taken from a man aged 30-40 years in good health and CMV-seropositive. Sequencing was performed on PBMCs. This chain's CDR3 is CASSIPTSGGYEQYF. The CDR3 nucleotides read TGTGCCAGCAGTATTCCGACTAGCGGGGGTTACGAGCAGTACTTC.